The 13 T cell receptor beta chains in this list originate from one sample, sequenced in a study of CD8+ T cells in alopecia areata. Sequencing templates came from extracted RNA that was reverse transcribed into cDNA. The method was immunoSEQ multiplex PCR; TCRdb's version includes in-frame clones alone and lacks a portion of them. The sample shows under 250,000 clones, roughly 66% of them seen only once. Treatment denoted: oral pan-JAK inhibitor, 5-10 mg twice daily. The input for sequencing was CD4+ T cells sorted from blood, taken around week 44, from a patient treated with tofacitinib. All receptors derive from a human donor with alopecia areata.

V gene TRBV25-1 combines with J gene TRBJ1-1; the D is unclear. Trimming shortened V by 3 bases and J by 8 bases, and 13 bases separated the two germline ends. The CDR3 spans 13 residues. Germline V gene sequence: CDR1 MGHDK, CDR2 SYGVNS. Here the CDR3 DNA reads TGTGCCAGCAGTGAGGTCTTTCGCCAGGAAGCTTTCTTT. Amino acids: CASSEVFRQEAFF.

The rearrangement uses TRBV10-1 and TRBJ2-2; D call uncertain. V dropped 4 bases and J dropped 4 bases, with 4 bases sitting between them. This CDR3 has 12 residues. CDR1 WNHNN and CDR2 SYGVQD come from the germline V gene (reference sequence). This chain's CDR3 is CASSVSTGELFF. In nucleotides, the CDR3 is TGCGCCAGCAGTGTTAGCACCGGGGAGCTGTTTTTT.

The rearrangement links TRBV5-1 to TRBJ2-3, with 14 positions matching TRBD2. Trimming removed 7 bases from V and 3 bases from J; junction bases left unmatched: 4. The CDR3 covers 15 residues. The V gene's germline CDR1 is SGHRS and CDR2 YFSETQ. The CDR3 DNA reads TGCGCCAGCGGGACTAGCGGGGGAGAAACAGATACGCAGTATTTT. It codes for CASGTSGGETDTQYF.

This clone appeared a few times. V is TRBV9 and J is TRBJ2-5; D is tentatively TRBD1 or TRBD2 (6 bases each). The V end lost 0 bases, the J end lost 4 bases, and 16 bases lay between the germline ends. Germline CDR1 is SGDLS and CDR2 is YYNGEE. This CDR3 has 16 amino acids. The CDR3 nucleotides read TGTGCCAGCAGCGTAGGTCCGGGGGCCCCTGGAGAGACCCAGTACTTC. Translating it yields CASSVGPGAPGETQYF.

A single count supports this clone. The rearrangement links TRBV2 to TRBJ1-5, with TRBD1 identical over 8 bases. V lost 6 bases, J lost 4 bases, and 11 bases stayed unmatched. Germline CDR1 is SNHLY and CDR2 is FYNNEI. This CDR3 has 16 residues. CDR3 coding DNA: TGTGCCAGCAGAGCCTGGACCGGGACAGGAAATCAGCCCCAGCATTTT. Encoded protein: CASRAWTGTGNQPQHF. Together with reference TRBV2 and TRBJ1-5, the CDR3 gives the full variable domain: EPEVTQTPSHQVTQMGQEVILRCVPISNHLYFYWYRQILGQKVEFLVSFYNNEISEKSEIFDDQFSVERPDGSNFTLKIRSTKLEDSAMYFCASRAWTGTGNQPQHFGDGTRLSIL.

The gene calls are TRBV5-1 and TRBJ1-2, with D possibly matching TRBD1 (5 bases). Germline CDR1 reads SGHRS; CDR2 reads YFSETQ. V lost 0 bases to trimming and J lost 8 bases, with 11 bases between them. The CDR3 has 13 amino acids. The CDR3 bases are TGCGCCAGCAGCTTGGAAGGGGAAGGGGGCTACACCTTC. Amino acid sequence: CASSLEGEGGYTF.

The chain recombines TRBV5-1 with TRBJ2-7; possibly TRBD1 for D (5 bases). The CDR3 totals 14 residues. V lost 6 bases to trimming and J lost 2 bases, with 15 bases between them. CDR1 and CDR2 (germline): SGHRS, YFSETQ. CDR3 loop: CASNETGPPYEQYF. CDR3 sequence (DNA): TGCGCCAGCAACGAAACAGGCCCCCCCTACGAGCAGTACTTC.

CDR3 sequence: CASSIEFRTLINQPQHF. CDR3 DNA: TGTGCCAGTAGTATAGAGTTTAGGACCCTCATCAATCAGCCCCAGCATTTT. V gene TRBV19 combines with J gene TRBJ1-5; D unresolved. The V and J ends lost 0 bases and 3 bases respectively, with 15 bases between them. The CDR3 consists of 17 residues. Germline V gene lookup returns CDR1 LNHDA and CDR2 SQIVND (reference sequence).

The rearrangement links TRBV6-6 to TRBJ1-6; TRBD1 is a possible D gene (5 bases). V was trimmed by 5 bases and J by 7 bases, leaving 12 bases between them. Looked up from germline, CDR1 is MNHNY and CDR2 is SVGAGI (reference sequence). This CDR3 is built from 14 residues. The CDR3 loop is CASSPTVGNSPLHF. CDR3 bases: TGTGCCAGCAGTCCGACAGTTGGCAATTCACCCCTCCACTTT.

There are many counts of this clone. V gene TRBV15 combines with J gene TRBJ1-2, with 7 nucleotides matching TRBD1. Per the germline V gene, CDR1 is LNHNV and CDR2 is YYDKDF (reference sequence). Trimming at V came to 1 base and at J to 2 bases, leaving 4 bases not matched to a gene. This CDR3 spans 15 amino acids. Here the CDR3 DNA reads TGTGCCACCAGCAGAGGAAGGGGGCTGAACTATGGCTACACCTTC. Its protein is CATSRGRGLNYGYTF.

The rearrangement uses TRBV19 and TRBJ2-1; D is unclear. The germline gives CDR1 LNHDA, CDR2 SQIVND (reference sequence). The CDR3 length is 14 residues. With 6 bases removed from V and 6 bases from J, the gap between germline ends came to 15 bases. The CDR3 is CASRGSGLSNEQFF. CDR3 in DNA: TGTGCCAGTAGGGGGTCCGGGTTGTCCAATGAGCAGTTCTTC.

The chain combines TRBV30 with TRBJ2-2, with D unresolved. The CDR3 loop spans 13 amino acids. Germline CDR1 GTSNPN, CDR2 SVGIG (reference sequence). The germline V and J ends were trimmed by 5 bases and 3 bases, with 10 bases remaining between them. The CDR3 here is CAWGFRDTGELFF. The CDR3, as DNA: TGTGCCTGGGGCTTCAGAGACACCGGGGAGCTGTTTTTT.

The gene calls are TRBV7-9 and TRBJ2-1, with 9 bases fitting TRBD1. The CDR3 is 17 amino acids. Unmatched junction bases numbered 11, after V lost 3 bases and J lost 5 bases. CDR1 is SEHNR, CDR2 FQNEAQ, per germline (reference sequence). Here the CDR3 DNA reads TGTGCCAGCAGCTTCCTGTTGACAGGGGGAGCCAACAATGAGCAGTTCTTC. Protein product: CASSFLLTGGANNEQFF.